The 4 T cell receptor beta chains below come from one sample, sequenced in a study of early T cells in non-severe SARS-CoV-2 infection. TCRdb itself ran the 5' RACE reads through MiXCR, one entry per CDR3 protein. Among more than 55,000 distinct CDR3 sequences listed, about 8.9% were seen once. Sequencing input: whole blood. These receptors all stem from an adult who was a healthcare worker with PCR-confirmed SARS-CoV-2 infection or an uninfected control (not recorded which).

The chain combines TRBV30 with TRBJ1-1, with D possibly TRBD1 on 6 matching bases. This CDR3 has 13 amino acids. The V gene lost 1 base and the J gene lost 2 bases, with 8 bases spanning the gap. Germline assignment: CDR1 GTSNPN and CDR2 SVGIG (reference sequence). CDR3 sequence: CAWSAGTNTEAFF. CDR3 nucleotides: TGTGCCTGGAGTGCCGGGACAAACACTGAAGCTTTCTTT.

This clonotype was detected a few times. At one boundary the junction diverges from the germline segment, which might be a read error. The chain couples TRBV7-2 to TRBJ2-1, with 8 positions matching TRBD1. In germline, CDR1 is SGHTA, CDR2 FQGNSA. This CDR3 comprises 16 residues. The DNA for the CDR3 is TGTGTCAGCAGCTTAGTACAGGGGGTTGGTTCTCCTGAGCAGTTCTTC. It specifies CVSSLVQGVGSPEQFF.

Only a few counts were recorded for this clonotype. The rearrangement uses TRBV7-8 and TRBJ2-1; 9 bases agree with TRBD2. Germline CDR1 reads SGHVS; CDR2 reads FQNEAQ. Losses at the gene ends were 1 base for V and 13 bases for J; bases not matched to a gene: 8. This CDR3 has 14 amino acids. DNA of the CDR3: TGTGCCAGCAGCTTAGAATCCAGCGGGAGGACTCAGTTCTTC. Translating gives CASSLESSGRTQFF.

This clonotype was seen repeatedly, ten times or more. The rearrangement joins TRBV4-1 to TRBJ2-3, with D uncertain. The CDR3 covers 12 residues. Trimming pared 1 base from V and 2 bases from J, leaving 1 base between. Germline V gene data show CDR1 as MGHRA and CDR2 as YSYEKL. The CDR3 DNA follows: TGCGCCAGCAGCCAAGCCACAGATACGCAGTATTTT. Protein sequence: CASSQATDTQYF.